This record covers a single T cell receptor beta chain. This clonotype showed up just a few times. The antigen it recognizes is unknown. There are no base qualities to consult, and no much larger clone falls within one base. The data were obtained in a study of human T cells and chemical hapten exposure (dated by TCRdb to the early 2020s). In terms of the full investigation: For sensitization, 2% DPC in acetone was applied to a 2 cm by 2 cm area of upper inner arm skin. Patch testing on the upper back used Finn chambers containing 0.01% DPC, with scoring done after 6 days according to International Contact Dermatitis Research Group standards. Peripheral blood TCR repertoire changes were tracked in vivo in alopecia patients during primary and secondary sensitization to the hapten diphenylcyclopropenone (DPC). Blood for TCR sequencing was provided by twenty-nine alopecia patients at one to four time points (pre-sensitization, 2, 6 and 24 weeks). Throughout the roughly 25-week study period, patients were also given weekly therapeutic DPC doses on the scalp. Blood samples were taken from patients before sensitization (week 0) and at 2, 6 and about 24 weeks after DPC sensitization. The libraries were sequenced as a pool, and the TCR yield per sample differed mostly because of small variations in library volumes within the pool. The mostly female patient cohort included alopecia areata with under or over 50% scalp involvement, alopecia totalis and alopecia universalis. The investigation overall reported the following: After repeated subsampling, changes were observed in the strength of the expansion versus patch-test correlation and in the threshold at which the correlation became significant. DPC sensitization did not change the number of TCRs with a frequency above 1 in 1000, and there was no evidence of changes in global repertoire structure. Expanded TCRs formed significantly more large CDR3 similarity clusters than pre-sensitization or healthy control sets, consistent with antigen-driven responses. Because all patients had alopecia, a presumed autoimmune disease, the immune response of the patients might differ from that of healthy individuals. Patch test score correlated positively with the number of PT1 expanded TCRs, reaching significance at thresholds 8, 16 and 32 but not at 4.

The time point label, read with the paper, signifies: patch test 3, about 24 weeks after DPC sensitization. The treatment or condition label for this specimen denotes: therapeutic diphenylcyclopropenone sensitization with weekly scalp DPC. Blood at each patch-test visit was drawn before the patch test was applied. Patients were considered eligible if aged 18 to 70, diagnosed with alopecia and deemed suitable for DPC therapy, and patients were excluded if pregnant. Unfractionated whole blood was collected in Tempus Blood RNA tubes, and total RNA was extracted from that blood. Libraries were built with RACE. TCRdb shows the sequencer as NextSeq 500. Library preparation attached unique molecular identifiers to individual cDNA molecules for quantitative, reproducible TCR counting. Each blood RNA sample was used to sequence both TCR alpha and TCR beta chains. On the study's bioinformatics: The median number of TCRs per sample was 95,638, ranging from roughly 20,000 to 700,000. The Decombinator software suite was used to annotate the V, J and CDR3 of the TCR reads. For the PS versus PT1 abundance plots, all samples were subsampled to the same number of TCRs (28,000). Expanded TCRs were defined as absent before sensitization and observed at least eight times at the 2-week time point. TCRdb trimmed the raw reads at Q25, called clones with MiXCR and kept productive beta chains. CDR3 protein duplicates are merged, each entry listing the most common genes and DNA. The V and J calls follow TCRdb's processing rather than the paper's. The sample table contains under 100,000 distinct CDR3 sequences; only one count was recorded for about a tenth of them. In total, the top ten clones hold around 3.6% of the sample.

The sequenced sample was whole blood, obtained in connection with sensitization to the hapten diphenylcyclopropenone (DPC). The clonotype was recovered from a woman between 50 and 59 years old with alopecia areata. Some clones in this sample may be carry-over from other donors' samples.

The bases read TGTGCCATCAGTGAGTCGCAGGGAAAGGGCGAGCAGTACTTC. This sequence encodes CAISESQGKGEQYF. Recombination connected TRBV10-3 to TRBJ2-7; a tentative D match to TRBD1 spans 5 bases. Cut back by 0 bases and 6 bases, the V and J ends lie 12 bases apart. CDR3 length: 14 amino acids, cysteine to phenylalanine. Only the CDR3 DNA is retained, 42 bases long and in frame from the first base. CDR1 and CDR2 (ENHRY, SYGVKD) derive from the germline V gene.